This T cell receptor (beta chain) was retrieved from a study of blood T cell repertoires in COVID-19. This CDR3 spans 15 amino acids. V shed 2 bases, J shed 3 bases, and the junction held 7 bases outside the gene matches. Germline CDR1 is MNHEY and CDR2 is SVGEGT. Profiling relied on immunoSEQ multiplex PCR, and the TCRdb table lists in-frame clones only, not all of them. The repertoire holds about 17,000 clones, with 65% to 90% as singletons. The sequence derives from a human donor with active COVID-19. The donor label of this sample is uncertain. The chain joins TRBV6-2 or TRBV6-3 to TRBJ2-7; 7 nucleotides match TRBD1. The sample comprised peripheral blood. The CDR3 DNA reads as TGTGCCAGCAGTTACCGTCGGACAGGAGGCTACGAGCAGTACTTC. Amino acids: CASSYRRTGGYEQYF.